The 6 T cell receptor beta chains in this list originate from one sample, sequenced in a study of PD-L1 blockade in urothelial cancer. The time point was: pretreatment peripheral blood. Measured with immunoSEQ multiplex PCR; TCRdb has only the in-frame clones, and not every one. Of about 76,000 clones in the sample, under 90% were seen once. Sequencing was performed on PBMCs, taken around atezolizumab (anti-PD-L1) treatment. Receptors originate from a man aged 65-85 years with urothelial cancer.

This sequence joins TRBV7-6 and TRBJ2-7, with 10 bases aligning to TRBD1. This CDR3 comprises 14 residues. The J segment lost 6 bases and the V segment lost 3 bases, leaving 5 bases of the junction unmatched. CDR1 and CDR2 (germline): SGHVS, FNYEAQ. The CDR3 nucleotides read TGTGCCAGCAGCTTTTCCGACAGGGGGCTCGAGCAGTACTTC. Translated, it gives CASSFSDRGLEQYF.

The chain couples TRBV28 to TRBJ2-1; TRBD2 is a possible D gene (6 bases). Germline lookup yields CDR1 MDHEN and CDR2 SYDVKM. This CDR3 is built from 13 residues. Trimming took off 6 bases at V and 7 bases at J, with 13 bases between the two ends. CDR3 in amino acids: CASRLSGRNEQFF. The CDR3, as DNA: TGTGCCAGCAGACTATCGGGGAGGAATGAGCAGTTCTTC.

The chain carries TRBV4-1 and TRBJ2-1; 13 bases match TRBD2. Germline CDR1 MGHRA, CDR2 YSYEKL. The CDR3 is 16 residues long. J gave up 7 bases and V 4 bases, and 7 bases lay outside the gene matches. The CDR3 is CASSREGLAGVNEQFF. The CDR3 coding sequence is TGCGCCAGCAGCCGGGAAGGACTAGCGGGAGTTAATGAGCAGTTCTTC.

The chain carries TRBV7-2 and TRBJ2-3; TRBD2 might be the D (6 bases). V lost 0 bases, J lost 1 base, and 14 bases lay in between. The CDR3 consists of 17 residues. Germline-derived CDR1 and CDR2 are SGHTA and FQGNSA. CDR3 amino acids: CASSLAGGSLGTDTQYF. CDR3 sequence (DNA): TGTGCCAGCAGCTTAGCGGGGGGTTCCTTAGGCACAGATACGCAGTATTTT.

The chain employs TRBV28 and TRBJ2-7, with D tentatively TRBD1 (6 bases). The CDR3 is 13 residues long. Trimming left V 8 bases short and J 5 bases short, with 16 bases between. Germline CDR1 MDHEN, CDR2 SYDVKM. The chain's CDR3 is CASYMPGAHEQYF. As DNA, the CDR3 is TGTGCCAGCTATATGCCAGGGGCCCACGAGCAGTACTTC. Complete variable domain (other parts from reference TRBV28 and TRBJ2-7): DVKVTQSSRYLVKRTGEKVFLECVQDMDHENMFWYRQDPGLGLRLIYFSYDVKMKEKGDIPEGYSVSREKKERFSLILESASTNQTSMYLCASYMPGAHEQYFGPGTRLTVT.

This chain joins TRBV5-1 and TRBJ2-3, with 8 bases lining up with TRBD1. This CDR3 has 17 amino acids. V dropped 3 bases and J dropped 1; count of bases not matched to a gene: 10. Per the germline V gene, CDR1 is SGHRS and CDR2 is YFSETQ. The CDR3 coding sequence is TGCGCCAGCAGCTCCGGACAGGGAAGCATCGGCACAGATACGCAGTATTTT. Its translation: CASSSGQGSIGTDTQYF.